These 8 T cell receptor beta chains originate from one sample sequenced in a study of T cell repertoires in cytomegalovirus infection (dated by TCRdb to the late 2010s). Sequencing used an Illumina HiSeq 1500. TCRdb ran its own pipeline on the public reads, namely fastp trimming at Q25 and MiXCR clone calling, and kept in-frame beta chains. Every CDR3 protein is listed once, alongside the most common genes and DNA of its rows. In this sample the table shows about 830,000 distinct CDR3 sequences, approximately 32% of which occur a single time. The ten most abundant clones make up 9.5% to 15% of the sample. Explained via the paper, the treatment or condition label denotes: in vitro stimulation with specific CMV peptide epitopes to enrich CMV-specific T cells. Their specific antigens are unknown. The material was cultured CD8+ T cells from PBMCs, obtained from culture after CMV antigen stimulation. Every receptor here comes from a human donor in good health (CMV status not recorded). Some clones in this sample may be carry-over from other donors' samples.

This clonotype appeared a few times. The CDR3 bases are TGTGCCAGCAGCCTGGGACAGCAATTCTACAATGAGCAGTTCTTC. Its translation: CASSLGQQFYNEQFF. V and J are TRBV7-6 and TRBJ2-1, with TRBD1 identical over 7 bases. Per the germline V gene, CDR1 is SGHVS and CDR2 is FNYEAQ. The junction had 7 bases not matched to a gene; V was cut back by 5 bases and J by 3 bases. The CDR3 has 15 residues. Filled out from reference TRBV7-6 and TRBJ2-1, the complete variable domain reads GAGVSQSPRYKVTKRGQDVALRCDPISGHVSLYWYRQALGQGPEFLTYFNYEAQQDKSGLPNDRFSAERPEGSISTLTIQRTEQRDSAMYRCASSLGQQFYNEQFFGPGTRLTVL.

This clonotype was seen ten or more times. The chain carries TRBV7-2 and TRBJ1-5; D is unresolved. Looked up from germline, CDR1 is SGHTA and CDR2 is FQGNSA. Trimming took 5 bases from V and 2 from J, leaving 10 bases between them. This CDR3 has 14 residues. The CDR3 is CASSRPGGNQPQHF. The CDR3 region has the DNA TGTGCCAGCAGCAGACCGGGAGGCAATCAGCCCCAGCATTTT.

The chain couples TRBV9 to TRBJ1-2, with D hard to call. Germline assignment: CDR1 SGDLS and CDR2 YYNGEE. The length of the CDR3 is 12 residues. Trimming stripped 0 bases from V and 7 bases from J, with 7 bases between. CDR3 coding DNA: TGTGCCAGCAGCGTAGAACCGCTTGGCTACACCTTC. It codes for CASSVEPLGYTF.

This clonotype was observed a few times. CDR3 nucleotide sequence: TGTGCCAGCAGCTTAATACGCGGTGTTGGCACTGAAGCTTTCTTT. Translated, it gives CASSLIRGVGTEAFF. The rearrangement uses TRBV7-3 and TRBJ1-1; no definite D call. The length of the CDR3 is 15 residues. V dropped 1 base and J dropped 4 bases, with 13 bases sitting between them. The germline gives CDR1 SGHTA, CDR2 FQGTGA.

This clonotype was seen more than once but under ten times. The chain joins TRBV4-3 to TRBJ2-3; TRBD2 aligns across 13 bases. V lost 1 base and J lost 6; bases outside the gene matches: 4. The CDR3 length is 16 residues. Germline V gives CDR1 LGHNA, CDR2 YSLEER. The DNA for the CDR3 is TGCGCCAGCAGCCAAGGGACTAGCGGGGGCATGGATACGCAGTATTTT. Its translation is CASSQGTSGGMDTQYF.

The chain has TRBV7-8 and TRBJ1-5; a weak D match, TRBD1 (6 bases). CDR3 size: 16 residues. CDR1 is SGHVS and CDR2 is FQNEAQ in the germline V gene. V was cut by 5 bases and J by 1 base, with 15 bases left in between. The CDR3, as DNA: TGTGCCAGCAGCCCCCCCGGGGGGCTAAGCAATCAGCCCCAGCATTTT. This encodes CASSPPGGLSNQPQHF.

This clonotype was recorded at least ten times. The J gene is TRBJ1-6, the V gene TRBV6-1; 7 nucleotides line up with TRBD1. The CDR3 has 17 residues. The V gene's germline CDR1 is MNHNS and CDR2 SASEGT. The V gene end was trimmed by 6 bases and the J gene end by 1 base; junction bases not matched to a gene: 9. In nucleotides, the CDR3 is TGTGCCAGCAGGGGGACAGATCGCAAATCCTATAATTCACCCCTCCACTTT. Residues: CASRGTDRKSYNSPLHF.

Many counts were recorded for this clonotype. The rearrangement joins TRBV7-2 to TRBJ1-4, with a weak D call TRBD1 (6 bases). This CDR3 contains 14 residues. Trimming shortened V by 5 bases and J by 6 bases, and 13 bases separated the two germline ends. The germline gives CDR1 SGHTA, CDR2 FQGNSA. CDR3 loop: CASSQAGADEKLFF. CDR3 nucleotide sequence: TGTGCCAGCAGCCAGGCGGGGGCGGATGAAAAACTGTTTTTT.